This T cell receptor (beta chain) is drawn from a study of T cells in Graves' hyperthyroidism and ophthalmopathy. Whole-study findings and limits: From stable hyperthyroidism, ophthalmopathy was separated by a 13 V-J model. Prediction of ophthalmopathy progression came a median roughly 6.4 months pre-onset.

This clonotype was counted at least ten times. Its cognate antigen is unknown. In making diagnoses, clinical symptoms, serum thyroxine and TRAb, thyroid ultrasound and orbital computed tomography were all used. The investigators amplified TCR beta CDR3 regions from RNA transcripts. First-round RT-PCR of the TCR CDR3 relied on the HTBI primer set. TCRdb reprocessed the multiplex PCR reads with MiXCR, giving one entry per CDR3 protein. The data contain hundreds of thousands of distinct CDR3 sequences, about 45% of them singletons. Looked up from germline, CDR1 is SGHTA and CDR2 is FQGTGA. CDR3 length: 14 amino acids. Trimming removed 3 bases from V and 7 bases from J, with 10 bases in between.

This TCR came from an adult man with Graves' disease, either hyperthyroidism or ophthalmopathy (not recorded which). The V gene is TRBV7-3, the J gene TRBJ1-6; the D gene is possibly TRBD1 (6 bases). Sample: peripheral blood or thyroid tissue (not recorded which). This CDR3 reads CASSFGQRNSPLHF. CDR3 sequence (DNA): TGTGCCAGCAGCTTTGGACAGCGGAATTCACCCCTCCACTTT.